This T cell receptor (beta chain) was sequenced during a study of T cell responses to AZD1222 COVID-19 vaccine. Overall study: Second-dose groups at about 4 or about 12 weeks were pooled.

The germline V gene has CDR1 SGHVS and CDR2 FNYEAQ. V lost 6 bases to trimming and J lost 6 bases; unmatched junction nucleotides: 8. The CDR3 has 16 residues. Study-wide results and caveats: There were mostly white British donors and more females than males, and clonal diversity was possibly underestimated. After two AZD1222 doses, spike-specific TCR breadth and depth rose versus day 0.

The protocol was immunoSEQ multiplex PCR, while the TCRdb copy is restricted to in-frame clones and leaves out a portion. The sample lists approximately 140,000 clones, about 91% occurring once. With regard to this clone: Its antigen is undetermined.

V gene TRBV7-6 combines with J gene TRBJ2-1; 13 nucleotides line up with TRBD2. Here the sequenced sample was peripheral blood, taken on day 0 of AZD1222 vaccination. This receptor was taken from an adult in good health. CDR3: CASRPTGTSGINEQFF. Written as DNA, the CDR3 is TGTGCCAGCAGACCTACCGGGACTAGCGGGATCAATGAGCAGTTCTTC.